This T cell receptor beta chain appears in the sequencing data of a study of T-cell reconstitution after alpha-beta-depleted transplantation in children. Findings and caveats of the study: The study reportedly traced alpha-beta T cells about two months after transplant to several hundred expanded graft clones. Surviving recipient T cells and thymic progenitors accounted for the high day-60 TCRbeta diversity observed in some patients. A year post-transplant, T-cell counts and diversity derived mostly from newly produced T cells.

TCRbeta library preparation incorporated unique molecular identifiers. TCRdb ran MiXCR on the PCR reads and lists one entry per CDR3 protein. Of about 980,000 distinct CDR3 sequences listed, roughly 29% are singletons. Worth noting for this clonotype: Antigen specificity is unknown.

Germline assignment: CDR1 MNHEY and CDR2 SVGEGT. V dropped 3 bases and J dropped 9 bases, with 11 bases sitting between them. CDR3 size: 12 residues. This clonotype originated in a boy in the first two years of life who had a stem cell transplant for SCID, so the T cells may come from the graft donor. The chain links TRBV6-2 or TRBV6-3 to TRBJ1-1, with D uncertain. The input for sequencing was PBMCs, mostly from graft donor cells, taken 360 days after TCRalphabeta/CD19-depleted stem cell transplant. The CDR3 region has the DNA TGTGCCAGCAGTTATGACCGCTTAAAAGCTTTCTTT. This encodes CASSYDRLKAFF.